These T cell receptor beta chains were read from a single sample in a study of persistence of HIV-infected CD4 T cells. No antigen is known for these receptors. The table came from immunoSEQ multiplex PCR; TCRdb's copy has only in-frame clones and leaves some out. The sample has 48,000 or so clones; 70% to 80% are singletons. This specimen was CD4+ T cells sorted from PBMCs after roughly 18-hour stimulation, taken from a patient who received antiretroviral therapy. The receptors shown here come from an adult man with HIV who was CMV-seropositive. Each CDR3 is given with its conserved first and last residue. A row's size may be missing; if present it is once, few, many or a size class.

clone_size,v_call,j_call,cdr3_aa
.,TRBV5-1,TRBJ1-2,CASSLEWASTNYGYTF
.,TRBV7-2,TRBJ2-3,CASSYTSGGRDTQYF
.,TRBV4-2,TRBJ1-5,CASSQDSGHVSNQPQHF
.,TRBV4-3,TRBJ2-2,CASSQAMGAPNTGELFF
.,TRBV18,TRBJ2-7,CASSLVFRSQDPYEQYF
.,TRBV19,TRBJ2-2,CASSPRTINTGELFF
.,TRBV4-3,TRBJ2-2,CASSPRGAGDATGELFF
.,TRBV10-3,TRBJ1-5,CAISESKGSNQPQHF
once,TRBV29-1,TRBJ2-7,CSAKLAGRYEQYF
.,TRBV21-1,TRBJ1-3,CASSKALRVNGNTIYF
.,TRBV6-5,TRBJ1-1,CASSYSKGTFEAFF
.,TRBV30,TRBJ2-7,CAWSKLVEQYF
.,TRBV6-4,TRBJ2-1,CASSDTTGVVHNEQFF
few,TRBV4-2,TRBJ2-2,CASSQDTKRRDTGELFF
.,TRBV24-1,TRBJ2-1,CATSDSASWFNEQFF
.,TRBV2,TRBJ2-2,CASSEGGGGPANTGELFF
once,TRBV5-5,TRBJ2-7,CASSLTGRSQYEQYF
.,TRBV23-1,TRBJ1-5,CASSQSRDRDSNQPQHF
.,TRBV2,TRBJ2-6,CASGDASSGANVLTF
few,TRBV19,TRBJ1-5,CASSPSSGNQPQHF
medium-sized,TRBV7-8,TRBJ2-1,CASSLIAGTEQFF
.,TRBV5-1,TRBJ2-2,CASSPPPTANTGELFF
few,TRBV30,TRBJ1-6,CAWSRDSNSPLHF
.,TRBV29-1,TRBJ2-2,CSVVVSGMNTGELFF
.,TRBV24-1,TRBJ1-1,CATSFPSFMDTGVVNTEAFF
.,TRBV27,TRBJ1-6,CASSLSTRGINNSPLHF